Listed here are 3 T cell receptor beta chains from one sample, sequenced in a study of blood T cell repertoires in COVID-19. Sequencing used immunoSEQ multiplex PCR; TCRdb keeps in-frame clones, though not all of them. The top ten clones hold about 15% of a sample with roughly 100,000 clones, over 80% of them seen once. Sequencing input: peripheral blood. These receptors were obtained from a woman aged 80 or over with active or convalescent COVID-19.

This chain links TRBV2 with TRBJ2-3, with 7 bases aligning to TRBD2. CDR3 length: 14 amino acids. V was clipped by 7 bases and J by 4 bases; unmatched bases: 8. Germline V gene sequence: CDR1 SNHLY, CDR2 FYNNEI. CDR3 sequence: CASTAQGGSDTQYF. The DNA of the CDR3 is TGTGCCAGCACGGCCCAGGGAGGGTCAGATACGCAGTATTTT.

The gene calls are TRBV5-1 and TRBJ1-2; 10 nucleotides align to TRBD1. The J segment lost 9 bases and the V segment lost 5 bases, leaving 7 bases of the junction unmatched. The CDR3 length is 13 residues. Germline CDR1 is SGHRS and CDR2 is YFSETQ. The CDR3 is CASSPRTGGSYTF. The CDR3 bases are TGCGCCAGCAGTCCCAGGACAGGGGGTAGCTACACCTTC.

The rearrangement joins TRBV9 to TRBJ1-1, with TRBD1 as a possible D gene (5 bases). V shed 4 bases and J shed 9 bases, with 13 bases lying between them. The CDR3 has 12 residues. Looked up from germline, CDR1 is SGDLS and CDR2 is YYNGEE. DNA of the CDR3: TGTGCCAGCAGCCCTGGGGCCAGAAAAGCTTTCTTT. As protein: CASSPGARKAFF.